The TCR beta chain under discussion was sequenced for a study of T cells in Graves' hyperthyroidism and ophthalmopathy. The source of the PBMCs was 8.5 to 10 ml of fresh peripheral blood. Using RNA transcripts as the source, TCR beta CDR3 regions were amplified. Researchers ran a first-round RT-PCR on the TCR CDR3 using the HTBI primer set. MiXCR, applied by TCRdb to the multiplex PCR reads, yields one record per CDR3 protein. In the table there are around 250,000 distinct CDR3 sequences, about 24% of which are singletons. This clonotype was seen repeatedly, ten times or more. This CDR3 has 14 residues. The ends lost 0 bases at V and 3 bases at J; junction bases unmatched: 2. Germline lookup yields CDR1 SGHTA and CDR2 FQGNSA.

The J gene is TRBJ2-7, the V gene TRBV7-2, with TRBD1 matching 7 bases. The sequence came from a woman between 35 and 50 years old with Graves' ophthalmopathy. The sample consisted of blood. The CDR3 sequence: CASSLAGQVYEQYF. The CDR3 coding sequence is TGTGCCAGCAGCTTAGCCGGACAGGTCTACGAGCAGTACTTC.